One and the same sample provided the 6 T cell receptor beta chains below, sequenced in a study of blood T cell repertoires in COVID-19. This table comes from immunoSEQ multiplex PCR, and its TCRdb copy is limited to in-frame clones, with some not included. The sample includes roughly 300,000 clones, more than 90% seen only once; the top ten take around 20%. Sequencing used PBMCs or T cells enriched from blood (not recorded which). The receptors stem from a woman younger than 45 who had recovered from COVID-19.

This clone was seen just once. This chain uses TRBV6-2 or TRBV6-3 with TRBJ1-2; perhaps TRBD1 as D (5 bases). V was shortened by 1 base and J by 6 bases, with 15 bases between the two germline ends. From germline, CDR1 is MNHEY and CDR2 SVGEGT. This CDR3 comprises 15 residues. The CDR3 sequence is CASSYWRVEGDGYTF. DNA for the CDR3: TGTGCCAGCAGTTACTGGAGGGTCGAAGGGGATGGCTACACCTTC.

The rearrangement uses TRBV9 and TRBJ2-2; D unclear. The germline V and J ends were trimmed by 0 bases and 1 base, with 7 bases remaining between them. Germline CDR1 reads SGDLS; CDR2 reads YYNGEE. This CDR3 spans 15 amino acids. The CDR3 DNA reads as TGTGCCAGCAGCGTAGATCTTATGAACACCGGGGAGCTGTTTTTT. This encodes CASSVDLMNTGELFF. Combining the CDR3 with reference TRBV9 and TRBJ2-2 gives the whole variable domain DSGVTQTPKHLITATGQRVTLRCSPRSGDLSVYWYQQSLDQGLQFLIQYYNGEERAKGNILERFSAQQFPDLHSELNLSSLELGDSALYFCASSVDLMNTGELFFGEGSRLTVL.

In its sample, this clone was seen once. The CDR3 protein is CASRNLAGTNNEQFF. The DNA for the CDR3 is TGCGCCAGCAGGAACCTAGCGGGGACCAACAATGAGCAGTTCTTC. The V gene is TRBV5-1, the J gene TRBJ2-1; 9 positions agree with TRBD2. Trimming at V came to 5 bases and at J to 5 bases, leaving 8 bases not matched to a gene. Looked up from germline, CDR1 is SGHRS and CDR2 is YFSETQ. The CDR3 totals 15 residues.

The genes are TRBV19 and TRBJ2-1; D uncertain. The CDR3 spans 12 residues. Between the trimmed V and J ends, which lost 2 bases and 8 bases, there was a span of 7 bases. Germline lookup yields CDR1 LNHDA and CDR2 SQIVND (reference sequence). Here the CDR3 reads CASSIPQYEQFF. Here the CDR3 DNA reads TGTGCCAGTAGTATACCCCAATATGAGCAGTTCTTC.

The V and J genes are TRBV7-2 and TRBJ2-7; D not resolved. V was pared by 5 bases and J by 3 bases, with 17 bases between. The CDR3 is 15 amino acids. Germline CDR1 reads SGHTA; CDR2 reads FQGNSA. CDR3 sequence reads: CASSRESYRSYEQYF. In DNA, the CDR3 is TGTGCCAGCAGCCGTGAGTCCTATCGAAGCTACGAGCAGTACTTC. Together with reference TRBV7-2 and TRBJ2-7, the CDR3 gives the full variable domain: GAGVSQSPSNKVTEKGKDVELRCDPISGHTALYWYRQSLGQGLEFLIYFQGNSAPDKSGLPSDRFSAERTGGSVSTLTIQRTQQEDSAVYLCASSRESYRSYEQYFGPGTRLTVT.

The genes are TRBV28 and TRBJ2-5; 7 positions agree with TRBD1. V shed 6 bases and J 3 bases; nucleotides not matched to a gene: 10. Germline CDR1 is MDHEN and CDR2 is SYDVKM. The CDR3 length is 15 residues. The CDR3 DNA is TGTGCCAGCAGCCTCCCGTACAGGGGTGAAGAGACCCAGTACTTC. Encoded protein: CASSLPYRGEETQYF.